The present T cell receptor (beta chain) was sequenced within a study of blood T cell repertoires in COVID-19. Across the whole study: The cDNA or gDNA used as material had been derived from T cells, B-cell-depleted T cells, or PBMCs.

This CDR3 has 15 residues. Per germline, CDR1 MNHEY and CDR2 SMNVEV (reference sequence). V lost 5 bases, J lost 3 bases, and 9 bases stayed unmatched. Per the authors' pipeline: By means of reference gene primer amplification, nucleated cell counts were estimated. TCRdb's copy holds only in-frame clones and misses some; the assay was immunoSEQ multiplex PCR. The V and J calls and clone size are taken from that table; D and trimming were inferred from the DNA. There are some 350,000 clones in the sample; about 88% occur only once, and about 7% lies in the top ten. Sequencing input: peripheral blood. V usage is TRBV27 and J usage is TRBJ2-5, with 7 bases matching TRBD1. The clonotype comes from a woman aged 70-85 years with COVID-19, enrolled during active disease. CDR3 sequence reads: CASSPLTDREETQYF. DNA for the CDR3: TGTGCCAGCAGTCCGCTAACCGACAGGGAAGAGACCCAGTACTTC.